Listed below are T cell receptor beta chains from one sample, sequenced in a study of control samples from healthy donors and cancer patients. TCRdb's copy holds only in-frame clones and misses some; the assay was immunoSEQ multiplex PCR. The table lists some 130,000 clones, 80% to 95% of them singletons. Sequencing was performed on blood. Receptor source: a man in his late teens or twenties in good health. Both conserved end residues are part of each CDR3.

v_gene: TRBV6-5; CDR3aa: CASSYDPGQGVYGYTF
v_gene: TRBV5-6; CDR3aa: CASSVDRSLGSPLHF
v_gene: TRBV5-1; CDR3aa: CASSLAGATSSYEQYF
v_gene: TRBV29-1; CDR3aa: CSVEKGGGETQYF
v_gene: TRBV27; CDR3aa: CASSPLGGADTQYF
v_gene: TRBV11-2; CDR3aa: CASSVRTGNQPQHF
v_gene: TRBV18; CDR3aa: CASSPQGANTEAFF
v_gene: TRBV4-1; CDR3aa: CASSQEISRGETQYF
v_gene: TRBV11-2; CDR3aa: CASSLASTGSGELFF
v_gene: TRBV30; CDR3aa: CAWSGGGATEAFF
v_gene: TRBV28; CDR3aa: CASSSWTPLSGSYEQYF
v_gene: TRBV9; CDR3aa: CASSAWPTNEKLFF
v_gene: TRBV25-1; CDR3aa: CASPTRTGFLAGELFF
v_gene: TRBV10-3; CDR3aa: CAISGPSRGNYGYTF
v_gene: TRBV10-1; CDR3aa: CASSGETSGYEQYF
v_gene: TRBV28; CDR3aa: CASSTRTGGTYEQYF
v_gene: TRBV6-1; CDR3aa: CASSELSGANVLTF